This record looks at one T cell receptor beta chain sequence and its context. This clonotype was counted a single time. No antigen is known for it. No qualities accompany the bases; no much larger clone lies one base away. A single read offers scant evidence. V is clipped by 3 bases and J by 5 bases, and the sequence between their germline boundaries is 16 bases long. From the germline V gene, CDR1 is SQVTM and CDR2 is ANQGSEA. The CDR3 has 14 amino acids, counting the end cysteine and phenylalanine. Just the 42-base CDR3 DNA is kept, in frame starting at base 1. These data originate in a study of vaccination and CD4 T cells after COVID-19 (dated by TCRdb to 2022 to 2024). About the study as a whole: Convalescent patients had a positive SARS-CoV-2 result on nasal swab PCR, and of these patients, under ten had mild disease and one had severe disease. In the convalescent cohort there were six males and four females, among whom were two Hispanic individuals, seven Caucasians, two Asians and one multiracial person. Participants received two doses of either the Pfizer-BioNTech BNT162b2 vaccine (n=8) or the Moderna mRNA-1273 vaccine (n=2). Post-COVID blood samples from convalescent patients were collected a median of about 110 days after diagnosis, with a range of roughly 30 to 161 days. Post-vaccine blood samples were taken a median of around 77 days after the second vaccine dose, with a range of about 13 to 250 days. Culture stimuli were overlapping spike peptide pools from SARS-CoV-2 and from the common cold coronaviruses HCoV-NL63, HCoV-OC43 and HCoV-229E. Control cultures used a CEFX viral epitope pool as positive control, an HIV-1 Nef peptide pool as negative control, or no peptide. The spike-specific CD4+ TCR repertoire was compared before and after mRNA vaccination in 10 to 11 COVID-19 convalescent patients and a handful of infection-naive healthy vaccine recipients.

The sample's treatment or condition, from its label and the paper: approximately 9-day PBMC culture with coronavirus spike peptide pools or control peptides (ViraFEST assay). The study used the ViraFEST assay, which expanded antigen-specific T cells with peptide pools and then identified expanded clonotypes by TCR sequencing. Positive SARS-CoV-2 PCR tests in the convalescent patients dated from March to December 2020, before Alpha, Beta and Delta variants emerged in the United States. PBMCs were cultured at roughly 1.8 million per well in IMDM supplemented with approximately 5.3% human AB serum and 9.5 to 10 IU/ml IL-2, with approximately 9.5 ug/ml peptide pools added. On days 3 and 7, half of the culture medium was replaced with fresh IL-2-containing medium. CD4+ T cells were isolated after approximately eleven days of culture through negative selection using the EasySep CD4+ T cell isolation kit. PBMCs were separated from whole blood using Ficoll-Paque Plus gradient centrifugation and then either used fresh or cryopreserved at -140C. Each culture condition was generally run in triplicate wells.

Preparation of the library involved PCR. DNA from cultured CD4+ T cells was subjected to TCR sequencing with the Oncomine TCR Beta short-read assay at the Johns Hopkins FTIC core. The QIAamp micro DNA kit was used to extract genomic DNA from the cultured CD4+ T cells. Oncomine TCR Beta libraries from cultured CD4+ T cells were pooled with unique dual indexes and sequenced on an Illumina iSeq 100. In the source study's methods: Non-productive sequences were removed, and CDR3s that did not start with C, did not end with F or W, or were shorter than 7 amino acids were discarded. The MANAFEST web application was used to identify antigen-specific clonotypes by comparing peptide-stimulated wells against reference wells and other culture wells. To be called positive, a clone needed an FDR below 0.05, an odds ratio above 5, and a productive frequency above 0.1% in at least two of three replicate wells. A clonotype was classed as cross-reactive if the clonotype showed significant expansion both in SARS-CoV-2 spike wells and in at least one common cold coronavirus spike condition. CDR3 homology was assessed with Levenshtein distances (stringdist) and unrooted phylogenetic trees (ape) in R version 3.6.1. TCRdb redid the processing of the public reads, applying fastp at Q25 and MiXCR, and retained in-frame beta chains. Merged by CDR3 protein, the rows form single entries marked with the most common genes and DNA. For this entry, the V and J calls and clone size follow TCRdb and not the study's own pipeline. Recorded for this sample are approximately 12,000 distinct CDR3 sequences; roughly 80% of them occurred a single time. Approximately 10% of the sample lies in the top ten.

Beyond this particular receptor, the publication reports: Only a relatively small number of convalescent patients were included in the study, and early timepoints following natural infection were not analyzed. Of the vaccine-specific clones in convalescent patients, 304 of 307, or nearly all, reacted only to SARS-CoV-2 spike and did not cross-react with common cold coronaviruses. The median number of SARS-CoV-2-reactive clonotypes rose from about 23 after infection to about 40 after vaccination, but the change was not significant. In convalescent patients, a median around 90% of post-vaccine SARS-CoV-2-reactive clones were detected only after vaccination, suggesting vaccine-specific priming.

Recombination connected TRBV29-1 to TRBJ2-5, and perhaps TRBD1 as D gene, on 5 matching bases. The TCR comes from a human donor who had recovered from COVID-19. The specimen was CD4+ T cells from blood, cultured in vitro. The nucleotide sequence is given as TGCAGCGTTGATTTCCAGGGCGATAGGGAGACCCAGTACTTC. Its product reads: CSVDFQGDRETQYF.